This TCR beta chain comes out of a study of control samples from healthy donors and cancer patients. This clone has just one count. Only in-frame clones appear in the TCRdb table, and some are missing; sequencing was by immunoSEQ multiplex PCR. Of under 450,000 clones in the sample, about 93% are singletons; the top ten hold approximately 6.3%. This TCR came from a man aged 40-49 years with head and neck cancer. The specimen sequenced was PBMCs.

The CDR3 coding sequence is TGTGCCAGCAGCCGAACAGGGGGCAAGGATGGCTACACCTTC. Translated, it gives CASSRTGGKDGYTF. V gene TRBV7-9 combines with J gene TRBJ1-2, with 9 bases aligning to TRBD1. With V trimmed by 5 bases and J by 6 bases, 7 bases remained unmatched. The CDR3 is made up of 14 amino acids. The germline gives CDR1 SEHNR, CDR2 FQNEAQ (reference sequence).